This record looks at one T cell receptor (beta chain) sequence and its context. This record comes from a study of cytomegalovirus exposure and HLA in healthy donors. Deletions cut 3 bases from V and 1 base from J, with 6 bases between. The CDR3 loop spans 13 amino acids. Germline V gene lookup returns CDR1 SEHNR and CDR2 FQNEAQ (reference sequence). It was with 60 Vbeta and 13 Jbeta primers that the PCR ran. Clones were read by immunoSEQ multiplex PCR, and TCRdb kept only the in-frame ones, dropping some. The table records 98,000 or so clones, around 79% of them present only once. This TCR was recovered from a man aged 55 to 70 in good health and CMV-seropositive. The sequencing input was PBMCs. The J gene is TRBJ1-1, the V gene TRBV7-9; D gene uncertain. The CDR3, as DNA: TGTGCCAGCAGCTTCCTGCGGAACACTGAAGCTTTCTTT. It is translated as CASSFLRNTEAFF.